The sequence of this T cell receptor (beta chain) was determined in a study of post-analysis software for immune sequencing data. Study-wide results and limits: Controls had lower frequencies than patients of a few TRBV segments, which included TRBV5-6, TRBV5-1 and TRBV20-1.

V gave up 4 bases and J gave up 0 bases; unmatched junction bases: 9. The germline V gene encodes CDR1 SGHRS and CDR2 YFSETQ. The CDR3 spans 17 residues. Libraries were made from TCR beta cDNA, and they carried unique molecular identifiers. With about 0.85 to 10 million T cells as the source, roughly 500,000 cDNA molecules resulted. A single record per CDR3 protein comes from TCRdb applying MiXCR to the PCR reads. The table shows hundreds of thousands of distinct CDR3 sequences, with less than 35% occurring only once. This clonotype has a count of ten or more. Its cognate antigen is unknown. This chain connects TRBV5-1 to TRBJ2-7, with 11 positions matching TRBD2. This sequence originates from a girl aged 5-17 years with multiple sclerosis. The sequencing input was blood. This CDR3 is CASSDLAGGPASYEQYF. The CDR3, as DNA: TGCGCCAGCAGCGACCTAGCGGGAGGACCAGCCTCCTACGAGCAGTACTTC. Looking up the rest from reference TRBV5-1 and TRBJ2-7 gives the full variable domain: KAGVTQTPRYLIKTRGQQVTLSCSPISGHRSVSWYQQTPGQGLQFLFEYFSETQRNKGNFPGRFSGRQFSNSRSEMNVSTLELGDSALYLCASSDLAGGPASYEQYFGPGTRLTVT.